The 15 T cell receptor beta chains given below trace back to one sample, sequenced in a study of shared clonotypes between healthy human individuals. Sequencing was performed with immunoSEQ multiplex PCR; in TCRdb, only in-frame clones are kept and a portion is missing. The sample holds about 1.5 million clones, around 97% seen once. Sequencing was performed on naive CD4+ T cells sorted from blood. Stated subset: CD45RA+ positively selected. Receptors were obtained from a man younger than 45 in good health.

The chain links TRBV18 to TRBJ2-2; D gene ambiguous. Per the germline V gene, CDR1 is KGHSH and CDR2 is LQKENI. Deletions cut 0 bases from V and 2 bases from J, with 10 bases between. This CDR3 has 16 amino acids. The CDR3 DNA is TGTGCCAGCTCACCACCGGGAAGCGCTAACACCGGGGAGCTGTTTTTT. Its protein product is CASSPPGSANTGELFF.

This clone was found once. This rearrangement joins TRBV7-2 to TRBJ2-7, with TRBD1 as a possible D gene (6 bases). V was trimmed by 3 bases and J by 2 bases, leaving 14 bases between them. This CDR3 contains 15 residues. Germline assignment: CDR1 SGHTA and CDR2 FQGNSA. The CDR3 here is CASSLGTSQPYEQYF. As DNA, the CDR3 is TGTGCCAGCAGCTTGGGGACATCTCAACCCTACGAGCAGTACTTC.

The chain has TRBV9 and TRBJ1-1; D gene ambiguous. Trimming left V 2 bases short and J 4 bases short, with 12 bases between. Germline values: CDR1 SGDLS, CDR2 YYNGEE. The CDR3 extends over 14 amino acids. CDR3 DNA: TGTGCCAGCAGCGTCTTGGGAAGTGGCACTGAAGCTTTCTTT. Protein sequence: CASSVLGSGTEAFF.

The V gene is TRBV5-1, the J gene TRBJ2-7; 11 positions agree with TRBD2. This CDR3 has 17 residues. Germline V lookup: CDR1 SGHRS, CDR2 YFSETQ. V was pared by 1 base and J by 2 bases, with 8 bases of the junction left unmatched. The CDR3 DNA reads as TGCGCCAGCAGCTTGCCGACTAGCGGGACCCCCCCCTACGAGCAGTACTTC. Translating gives CASSLPTSGTPPYEQYF.

This sequence joins TRBV28 and TRBJ1-4; 7 bases match TRBD1. The CDR3 runs 16 residues. The junction had 10 bases not matched to a gene; V was cut back by 5 bases and J by 4 bases. Germline V CDR1 and CDR2: MDHEN, SYDVKM. The CDR3 coding sequence is TGTGCCAGCAGTCCCATCGGACAGGCGGTTAATGAAAAACTGTTTTTT. This translates into CASSPIGQAVNEKLFF.

The V and J genes are TRBV28 and TRBJ2-7; 11 positions match TRBD2. After removal of 2 bases from V and 2 bases from J, the junction contained 8 bases not matched to a gene. The germline V gene has CDR1 MDHEN and CDR2 SYDVKM. This CDR3 comprises 17 residues. The CDR3 is CASSLHTSGSWPYEQYF. CDR3 bases: TGTGCCAGCAGTTTACACACTAGCGGGAGTTGGCCCTACGAGCAGTACTTC.

This clone was picked up one time. The V call is TRBV9, the J call TRBJ2-1, with D perhaps matching TRBD1 (7 bases). V lost 3 bases and J lost 3, with 16 bases in between. This CDR3 is 16 amino acids long. Germline-derived CDR1 and CDR2 are SGDLS and YYNGEE. The CDR3 coding sequence is TGTGCCAGCAGCGCAGGGGGGAGGAGATACTACAATGAGCAGTTCTTC. The encoded protein is CASSAGGRRYYNEQFF.

The chain employs TRBV19 and TRBJ2-7; 8 bases line up with TRBD2. This CDR3 spans 14 amino acids. From germline, CDR1 is LNHDA and CDR2 SQIVND (reference sequence). V was pared by 8 bases and J by 4 bases, with 10 bases of the junction left unmatched. The CDR3 sequence is CASGHGRAAYEQYF. CDR3 DNA: TGTGCCAGTGGGCACGGGAGGGCCGCGTACGAGCAGTACTTC.

The chain employs TRBV5-4 and TRBJ1-1; D is undetermined. The CDR3 spans 17 residues. V was clipped by 4 bases and J by 1 base, with 20 bases between them. In germline, CDR1 is SGHNT, CDR2 YYREEE (reference sequence). The CDR3 coding sequence is TGTGCCAGCAGCCCCTTCCCCCCGGGCTTCGGGAACACTGAAGCTTTCTTT. As protein: CASSPFPPGFGNTEAFF.

The gene calls are TRBV18 and TRBJ2-3; D not certain. The CDR3 contains 13 residues. Germline CDR1 KGHSH, CDR2 LQKENI. The V end lost 4 bases, the J end lost 0 bases, and 5 bases lay between the germline ends. The chain's CDR3 is CASSQTSTDTQYF. The CDR3 DNA follows: TGTGCCAGCTCACAAACTAGCACAGATACGCAGTATTTT.

The count of this clone is one. The rearrangement links TRBV19 to TRBJ2-1; unclear D gene. Trimming took off 5 bases at V and 9 bases at J, with 11 bases between the two ends. Germline CDR1 and CDR2: LNHDA and SQIVND (reference sequence). This CDR3 spans 12 amino acids. The CDR3 is CASSPSHSEQFF. CDR3 DNA sequence: TGTGCCAGTAGTCCGTCACATAGTGAGCAGTTCTTC.

The chain links TRBV10-3 to TRBJ1-1; D ambiguous. Trimming left V 10 bases short and J 4 bases short, with 13 bases between. The CDR3 length is 12 residues. Looked up from germline, CDR1 is ENHRY and CDR2 is SYGVKD. The CDR3 region has the DNA TGTGCCACGCATAGGCCAGGCACTGAAGCTTTCTTT. It codes for CATHRPGTEAFF.

This clone was seen a single time. The chain recombines TRBV18 with TRBJ2-1; 11 bases fit TRBD2. Germline values: CDR1 KGHSH, CDR2 LQKENI. The CDR3 consists of 16 residues. V dropped 0 bases and J dropped 9; count of bases not matched to a gene: 7. The DNA of the CDR3 is TGTGCCAGCTCACCACCTTCACTAGCGGGAGTGGGTGAGCAGTTCTTC. Residues: CASSPPSLAGVGEQFF.

The chain carries TRBV29-1 and TRBJ2-3; D gene uncertain. CDR1 and CDR2 (germline): SQVTM, ANQGSEA. V lost 3 bases and J 1 base, leaving 8 bases between the germline ends. This CDR3 spans 13 amino acids. The CDR3 region has the DNA TGCAGCGTTGACGGGCACCGCACAGATACGCAGTATTTT. Protein product: CSVDGHRTDTQYF.

This chain uses TRBV27 with TRBJ2-3, with 9 bases lining up with TRBD2. The CDR3 sequence is 16 residues long. J lost 5 bases, V lost 5 bases, and 11 bases had no gene match. CDR1 is MNHEY and CDR2 is SMNVEV in the germline V gene (reference sequence). This chain's CDR3 is CASSPRWSGRKDTQYF. The CDR3 DNA reads TGTGCCAGCAGTCCTCGGTGGAGCGGGAGGAAAGATACGCAGTATTTT.